This TCR beta chain was recovered during a study of early T cells in non-severe SARS-CoV-2 infection. About the study: The sequenced material was bulk RNA from unsorted whole blood, and its chains were unpaired.

By share of the sample, this clonotype is medium-sized. The V and J ends lost 7 bases and 1 base respectively, with 6 bases between them. Per germline, CDR1 MGHDK and CDR2 SYGVNS. This CDR3 is built from 12 residues. Separate cDNA molecules each had unique molecular identifiers attached to them. Each CDR3 protein is one row after TCRdb ran MiXCR on the 5' RACE reads. The table records about 50,000 distinct CDR3 sequences, around 10% of them present only once. Source: whole blood, taken at baseline. This chain links TRBV25-1 with TRBJ2-3, with D unclear. This receptor was taken from an adult who was a healthcare worker with PCR-confirmed SARS-CoV-2 infection or an uninfected control (not recorded which). The DNA for the CDR3 is TGTGCCAGCAATGGGGGCACAGATACGCAGTATTTT. Residues: CASNGGTDTQYF.